The 5 T cell receptor beta chains listed next were all sequenced from one sample in a study of molecular identifiers for immune sequencing clone quantification. Via MiXCR, TCRdb re-called the PCR reads, giving one row per CDR3 protein. The repertoire consists of about 500,000 distinct CDR3 sequences, with over 20% occurring once and the leading ten covering under 0.85%. Sequenced material: naive CD8+ T cells from blood, with Jurkat cell RNA spiked in. Indicated subset: FACS-sorted CD8+CD4-CCR7+CD45RA+ naive T cells. All receptors derive from a human donor in good health. Some libraries in this study had Jurkat cell RNA spiked in.

This clonotype was counted at least ten times. V and J are TRBV4-1 and TRBJ2-3; 9 bases align to TRBD2. CDR1 and CDR2 from the germline V gene are MGHRA and YSYEKL. Trimming removed 4 bases from V and 5 bases from J; junction bases left unmatched: 7. This CDR3 is built from 15 residues. The CDR3 protein is CASSPSGLALDTQYF. The CDR3 nucleotides read TGCGCCAGCAGCCCTAGCGGACTAGCGTTAGATACGCAGTATTTT.

A note on this clonotype: Without the conserved terminal phenylalanine or tryptophan, this CDR3 likely stems from a read error. This chain uses TRBV20-1 with TRBJ1-1, with TRBD1 identical over 10 bases. V trimming: 4 bases; J trimming: 5 bases; junction bases outside the gene matches: 4. Looked up from germline, CDR1 is DFQATT and CDR2 is SNEGSKA (reference sequence). This CDR3 comprises 13 residues. The CDR3 is CSAKDRGRTEAFL. The CDR3 nucleotides read TGCAGTGCTAAAGACAGGGGGCGGACTGAAGCTTTCCTT.

At least ten counts were recorded for this clonotype. The V call is TRBV28, the J call TRBJ2-3; 9 bases line up with TRBD2. The CDR3 covers 14 residues. In germline, CDR1 is MDHEN, CDR2 SYDVKM. With 6 bases clipped from V and 5 bases from J, the junction kept 6 bases outside the gene matches. CDR3 residues: CASRLAGVEDTQYF. DNA for the CDR3: TGTGCCAGCAGATTAGCGGGAGTGGAAGATACGCAGTATTTT.

The chain combines TRBV14 with TRBJ2-7, with unresolved D. Trimming took off 1 base at V and 9 bases at J, with 10 bases between the two ends. This CDR3 is built from 12 residues. Germline V gives CDR1 SGHDN, CDR2 FVKESK. In DNA form, the CDR3 reads TGTGCCAGCAGCCAAGCCCGGGTACTGCAGTACTTC. Translated, it gives CASSQARVLQYF. Using reference TRBV14 and TRBJ2-7 for the parts outside the CDR3, the full variable domain is EAGVTQFPSHSVIEKGQTVTLRCDPISGHDNLYWYRRVMGKEIKFLLHFVKESKQDESGMPNNRFLAERTGGTYSTLKVQPAELEDSGVYFCASSQARVLQYFGPGTRLTVT.

This clonotype was recorded at least ten times. The J gene is TRBJ2-7, the V gene TRBV6-5; D ambiguous. Germline assignment: CDR1 MNHEY and CDR2 SVGAGI. The ends were cut back, 2 bases at V and 2 bases at J, with 7 bases in the middle. The CDR3 has 13 residues. CDR3 bases: TGTGCCAGCAGTTACGCAGGTGCCTACGAGCAGTACTTC. Translating gives CASSYAGAYEQYF.